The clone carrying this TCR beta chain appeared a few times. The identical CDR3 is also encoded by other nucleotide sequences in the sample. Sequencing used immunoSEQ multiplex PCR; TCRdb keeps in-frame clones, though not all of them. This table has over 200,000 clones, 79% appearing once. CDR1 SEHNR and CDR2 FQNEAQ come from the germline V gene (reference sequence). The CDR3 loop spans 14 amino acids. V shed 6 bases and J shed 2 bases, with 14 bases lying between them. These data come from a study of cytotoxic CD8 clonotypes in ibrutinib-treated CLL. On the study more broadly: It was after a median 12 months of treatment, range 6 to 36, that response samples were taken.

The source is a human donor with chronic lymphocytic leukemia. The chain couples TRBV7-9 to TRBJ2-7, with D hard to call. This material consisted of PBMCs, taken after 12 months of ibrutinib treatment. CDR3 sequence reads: CASSPPNAAYEQYF. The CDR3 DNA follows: TGTGCCAGCAGTCCTCCAAATGCCGCCTACGAGCAGTACTTC. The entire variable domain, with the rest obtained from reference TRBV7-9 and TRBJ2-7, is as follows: DTGVSQNPRHKITKRGQNVTFRCDPISEHNRLYWYRQTLGQGPEFLTYFQNEAQLEKSRLLSDRFSAERPKGSFSTLEIQRTEQGDSAMYLCASSPPNAAYEQYFGPGTRLTVT.